One T cell receptor beta chain is described in this entry. The data derive from a study of shared T cell receptors in the human thymus. Sequenced by immunoSEQ multiplex PCR; TCRdb stores in-frame clones only, minus some. This table has around 730,000 clones, approximately 83% appearing once. Germline CDR1 and CDR2: ENHRY and SYGVKD. J lost 2 bases, V lost 5 bases, and 7 bases had no gene match. This CDR3 region has 15 residues. The same data also contributed to another study, on human thymus T cells.

Sequences were obtained from thymocytes. The TCR sequence derives from a girl less than two years old with a congenital heart defect. The V gene is TRBV10-3, the J gene TRBJ2-7; 9 bases fit TRBD1. CDR3 sequence: CAISPDRGQTYEQYF. The CDR3 region has the DNA TGTGCCATCAGTCCGGACAGGGGTCAAACCTACGAGCAGTACTTC.